The present T cell receptor beta chain was sequenced within a study of tumor and adjacent non-tumor tissue in lung cancer (dated by TCRdb to 2017 to 2018). Context from the whole study: Of the cohort, about 11 patients had adenocarcinoma, 2 had squamous cell carcinoma and 1 had small cell lung cancer. The study compared bulk TCRbeta repertoires between lung tumor tissue and matched distant non-tumor lung tissue from 15 lung cancer patients. A few dozen paired specimens, one tumor and one normal lung sample per patient, were profiled by TCRbeta CDR3 sequencing. The 15 enrolled patients, of whom some ten were men and 5 were women, were aged about 30 to 80 years and were diagnosed with TNM stage I to III disease. In total, sequencing yielded fewer than 150 million productive TCRbeta reads, which works out to an average of roughly 4.2 million reads per sample.

The method behind the library was multiplex PCR. The data were produced on an Illumina HiSeq 2500. TCRbeta libraries were constructed through three rounds of nested PCR with primers (Table S4) according to protocols modified from ARM-PCR. Before sequencing, PCR products in the 200-500 bp range were cut out of the gel and cleaned up using the QIAquick gel extraction kit. Turning to the authors' computational methods: Reads were cleaned using Trimmomatic, were merged into complete CDR3 sequences using FLASH, and were assigned to V(D)J germline segments using MiTCR. Clonal diversity was computed as the inverse Simpson's index with VDJtools. Productive reads were defined as in-frame sequences without a premature stop codon. TCRdb applied fastp at Q25 and MiXCR to the public reads, then kept only in-frame beta chains. When rows share a CDR3 protein, they turn into one entry using the most common DNA and genes. For this entry, the V and J calls and clone size follow TCRdb and not the study's own pipeline. The sample records under 95,000 distinct CDR3 sequences, less than 75% of which are singletons. The top ten clones comprise about a sixth of the sample.

The CDR3, cysteine through phenylalanine, is 16 amino acids long. Only the CDR3 part of the read is kept: 48 bases, read in frame from the first base. Relative to germline, V is missing 0 bases and J is missing 4 bases, with 6 bases of the junction outside any gene match. CDR1 is given as ENHRY and CDR2 as SYGVKD, both from the germline V gene. With regard to this clonotype: Its antigen specificity is not known. A single base separates this from a much larger clone, so it may be a read error.

Broad study findings and their caveats: Only approximately 14 patients were included in the cohort, and the need for larger samples and more detailed clinical data was noted by the authors. Because peripheral blood was not sequenced, blood TCRbeta repertoires in the lung cancer patients of the study were not examined. The top 100 clones made up a significantly larger cumulative share of the repertoire in normal lung than in tumor tissue. Younger patients had significantly higher TCR diversity, and higher tumor TCR diversity was associated with shorter overall and disease-free survival. Neither the sequencing platform nor unique molecular identifiers are named or mentioned anywhere in the methods. Tumor tissue showed significantly higher TCR diversity (inverse Simpson) than normal lung tissue, at roughly 390 vs 170 (P = 0.0075, Mann-Whitney U test).

Bulk unsorted tissue served as the source for RNA extraction, and RNA quality was assessed using a NanoDrop ND-1000 and an Agilent 2100. The donors were newly diagnosed lung cancer patients admitted for thoracic surgery in China from August to November 2014 who had not received prior chemotherapy. The study excluded patients who had received radiotherapy or chemotherapy before or who had another cancer at the same time. Pieces of surgical tissue measuring roughly 1-2.1 cm3 were kept in RNAlater solution and stored at -80 degrees C until use. The receptor was isolated from a man between 60 and 70 years old with non-small cell lung cancer. The specimen sequenced was lung tumor tissue. Recombination joined TRBV10-3 with TRBJ2-3; 8 bases in between match TRBD2. The nucleotide sequence is given as TGTGCCATCAGTGAGTCGGCGGGGGGAATCGCAGATACGCAGTATTTT. It translates as CAISESAGGIADTQYF.